Sequencing of this T cell receptor beta chain was carried out in a study of CD8 T cells in ankylosing spondylitis. Notes on the study in general: Disease-linked clones proved CD8+ and comparatively uncommon in peripheral blood. Blood from ankylosing spondylitis patients appeared to carry a characteristic roughly 8-variant TCR beta motif.

TCRdb recomputed calls from the 5' RACE reads with MiXCR, one row per CDR3 protein. Of more than 650,000 distinct CDR3 sequences listed, approximately 12% were seen once; the top ten hold approximately 0.46%. A word on this clonotype: The antigen remains unidentified.

Germline CDR1 and CDR2: DFQATT and SNEGSKA (reference sequence). The germline V and J ends were trimmed by 3 bases and 7 bases, with 6 bases remaining between them. CDR3 length: 10 amino acids. The V call is TRBV20-1, the J call TRBJ2-5; D is tentatively TRBD1 or TRBD2 (5 bases each). The TCR was taken from a male donor with ankylosing spondylitis. Sequencing was done on a sample of blood, either unsorted or a sorted T cell fraction (not recorded which). The CDR3 sequence: CSARRGTQYF. The CDR3 region has the DNA TGCAGTGCTAGGAGGGGGACCCAGTACTTC.